The 15 T cell receptor beta chains listed next were all sequenced from one sample in a study of blood T cells in healthy people across ages. Next came a second PCR, run for about 7 to 12 cycles, which used a sample-barcoded 5' primer along with a J-beta primer mix. TCRdb re-analysed the 5' RACE reads in MiXCR, keeping a single row per CDR3 protein. The sample records under 850,000 distinct CDR3 sequences, about 36% being singletons. Sequencing used blood. The receptors come from a man aged 18 to 30 in good health.

At least ten counts were recorded for this clonotype. This sequence joins TRBV12-3 or TRBV12-4 and TRBJ1-4, with D tentatively TRBD1 (6 bases). This CDR3 is 14 amino acids long. V was cut by 5 bases and J by 3 bases, with 10 bases left in between. CDR3 in amino acids: CASSNRVANEKLFF. The CDR3 bases are TGTGCCAGCAGTAACAGGGTGGCTAATGAAAAACTGTTTTTT.

This clonotype was seen many times. The chain couples TRBV12-3 or TRBV12-4 to TRBJ2-7, with D unresolved. CDR3 length: 13 residues. V shed 3 bases and J shed 2 bases, with 8 bases lying between them. The CDR3 DNA follows: TGTGCCAGCAGTTTGGCGCAACCCTACGAGCAGTACTTC. Residues: CASSLAQPYEQYF.

Here the CDR3 reads CASSEGPGISTEAFF. The CDR3 DNA sequence: TGTGCCAGCAGTGAAGGTCCAGGGATTAGCACTGAAGCTTTCTTT. The gene calls are TRBV6-1 and TRBJ1-1; tentative D call: TRBD1 (5 bases). Germline CDR1 is MNHNS and CDR2 is SASEGT. The CDR3 consists of 15 residues. V dropped 1 base and J dropped 4 bases, with 13 bases sitting between them.

This clonotype was counted at least ten times. The chain links TRBV10-3 to TRBJ1-2; D is possibly TRBD1 (6 bases). The CDR3 loop spans 13 amino acids. The germline V gene encodes CDR1 ENHRY and CDR2 SYGVKD. Trimming removed 7 bases at V and 0 bases at J, with 9 bases between. CDR3 in amino acids: CAIKGGPNYGYTF. In DNA, the CDR3 is TGTGCCATCAAAGGGGGACCTAACTATGGCTACACCTTC.

In its sample, this clonotype was seen a few times. The J gene is TRBJ2-1, the V gene TRBV5-6, with TRBD2 matching 9 bases. V lost 0 bases to trimming and J lost 3 bases; unmatched junction nucleotides: 7. Germline V gene lookup returns CDR1 SGHDT and CDR2 YYEEEE. This CDR3 has 17 amino acids. The CDR3 region has the DNA TGTGCCAGCAGCTTGGAACGGAGCGGGAGGCGCTACAATGAGCAGTTCTTC. Amino acid sequence: CASSLERSGRRYNEQFF. Complete variable domain (other parts from reference TRBV5-6 and TRBJ2-1): DAGVTQSPTHLIKTRGQQVTLRCSPKSGHDTVSWYQQALGQGPQFIFQYYEEEERQRGNFPDRFSGHQFPNYSSELNVNALLLGDSALYLCASSLERSGRRYNEQFFGPGTRLTVL.

To note about this clonotype: A much larger clonotype is one base distant, so this may be a read error. The gene calls are TRBV20-1 and TRBJ2-7, with TRBD1 as a possible D gene (6 bases). Germline loops: CDR1 DFQATT, CDR2 SNEGSKA (reference sequence). The CDR3 sequence is 12 residues long. The CDR3, as DNA: TGCAGTGCTAAAAGGACAGCCTACGTGCAGTACTTC. Its protein product is CSAKRTAYVQYF.

Ten or more counts support this clonotype. This sequence joins TRBV20-1 and TRBJ1-5, with 8 nucleotides matching TRBD1. Germline CDR1 is DFQATT and CDR2 is SNEGSKA (reference sequence). With V trimmed by 5 bases and J by 7 bases, 10 bases remained unmatched. This CDR3 spans 14 amino acids. This chain's CDR3 is CSAWTGIGGQPQHF. The CDR3 DNA follows: TGCAGTGCTTGGACAGGGATTGGCGGCCAGCCCCAGCATTTT.

This clonotype was recorded a few times. The chain couples TRBV18 to TRBJ2-7; 10 bases agree with TRBD2. After removal of 2 bases from V and 2 bases from J, the junction contained 3 bases not matched to a gene. CDR1 KGHSH and CDR2 LQKENI come from the germline V gene. The CDR3 totals 15 residues. The CDR3 DNA reads TGTGCCAGCTCACCAACTAGCGGGGTGACCTACGAGCAGTACTTC. Protein sequence: CASSPTSGVTYEQYF.

This clonotype was picked up many times. The chain combines TRBV12-3 or TRBV12-4 with TRBJ1-5; D is possibly TRBD1 (6 bases). V was shortened by 5 bases and J by 4 bases, with 15 bases between the two germline ends. This CDR3 is 15 amino acids long. The CDR3 nucleotides read TGTGCCAGCAGTCCGTTAGGGGGGGATAATCAGCCCCAGCATTTT. It yields the protein CASSPLGGDNQPQHF.

To note about this clonotype: One end of the junction does not line up with germline, which may come from a read error. This sequence joins TRBV15 and TRBJ1-6; D unclear. CDR3 length: 14 amino acids. The germline CDR1 and CDR2 sequences are LNHNV and YYDKDF (reference sequence). The CDR3 spells CATSNLDGLSPPHF. CDR3 sequence (DNA): TGTGCCACCAGCAACTTGGACGGTCTATCACCCCCCCACTTT.

This clonotype has more than one count but fewer than ten. The V gene is TRBV9, the J gene TRBJ2-1, with TRBD2 matching 8 bases. Germline V gene sequence: CDR1 SGDLS, CDR2 YYNGEE. The J segment lost 4 bases and the V segment lost 4 bases, leaving 10 bases of the junction unmatched. The CDR3 is 16 residues long. CDR3 loop: CASSPRAGGAYNEQFF. The CDR3 nucleotides read TGTGCCAGCAGCCCTCGAGCCGGGGGGGCTTACAATGAGCAGTTCTTC.

CDR3 in amino acids: CASSFSTSGALNEQYF. The CDR3 DNA is TGTGCCAGCAGCTTTTCCACTAGCGGGGCCCTCAATGAGCAGTACTTC. The rearrangement uses TRBV7-3 and TRBJ2-7, with TRBD2 matching over 10 bases. Germline CDR1 is SGHTA and CDR2 is FQGTGA. With V trimmed by 3 bases and J by 7 bases, 12 bases remained unmatched. This CDR3 spans 16 amino acids.

This chain uses TRBV25-1 with TRBJ2-3; D is perhaps TRBD2 (6 bases). This CDR3 is 16 amino acids long. The V gene's germline CDR1 is MGHDK and CDR2 SYGVNS. The V end was cut by 2 bases, the J end by 2 bases, with 14 bases between. CDR3 coding DNA: TGTGCCAGCAGTGAAGGAGGGGTGAGGGTCACAGATACGCAGTATTTT. Residues: CASSEGGVRVTDTQYF.

Points on this clonotype: This could be a read error, since a much larger clone is one nucleotide away. The chain joins TRBV7-2 to TRBJ2-7; 8 bases line up with TRBD2. From germline, CDR1 is SGHTA and CDR2 FQGNSA. V lost 1 base and J lost 7; bases outside the gene matches: 9. This CDR3 has 15 residues. CDR3 sequence: CASSLGNSGVDEQYF. In DNA, the CDR3 is TGTGCCAGCAGCTTAGGGAATAGCGGGGTGGATGAGCAGTACTTC.

The chain links TRBV10-3 to TRBJ2-1; possibly TRBD1 or TRBD2 for D (5 bases each). Trimming pared 2 bases from V and 9 bases from J, leaving 11 bases between. CDR3 length equals 13 residues. Germline V gene lookup returns CDR1 ENHRY and CDR2 SYGVKD. DNA for the CDR3: TGTGCCATCAGTGAGGATGGGGGTCGTGAGCAGTTCTTC. This codes for CAISEDGGREQFF.